A selection of T cell receptor beta chains follows, all from one sample in a study of T-cell reconstitution after alpha-beta-depleted transplantation in children. Each CDR3 protein is one row after TCRdb ran MiXCR on the PCR reads. The table has approximately 980,000 distinct CDR3 sequences, about 29% seen once. The sample consisted of PBMCs, mostly from graft donor cells, taken 360 days after TCRalphabeta/CD19-depleted stem cell transplant. Every receptor here comes from a boy in the first two years of life who had a stem cell transplant for SCID, so the T cells may come from the graft donor. CDR3s include the opening cysteine and the closing phenylalanine or tryptophan. The D gene is left open where the match is weak. Clone sizes are given selectively: once, few, many, or a class where the clone is expanded.

CDR3 DNA: TGCAGCGGGATGCCCCGGGGGTCTTGGGAGACCCAGTACTTC
CDR3 protein: CSGMPRGSWETQYF
D gene: NA
V gene: TRBV29-1
clone size: NA
J gene: TRBJ2-5

CDR3 DNA: TGTGCCAGCAGTGGGGACAGGGGTTATGGGCATGAGCAGTTCTTC
CDR3 protein: CASSGDRGYGHEQFF
D gene: TRBD1
V gene: TRBV28
clone size: NA
J gene: TRBJ2-1

CDR3 DNA: TGCAGTGCTAGTCGGTTTAGCGGGGGCCCTTGGGATGAGCAGTTCTTC
CDR3 protein: CSASRFSGGPWDEQFF
D gene: TRBD2
V gene: TRBV20-1
clone size: NA
J gene: TRBJ2-1

CDR3 DNA: TGTGCCAGCTCACCACTGGCCCGACAGGGAAAGGAGACCCAGTACTTC
CDR3 protein: CASSPLARQGKETQYF
D gene: TRBD1
V gene: TRBV18
clone size: NA
J gene: TRBJ2-5

CDR3 DNA: TGTGCCAGCAGCTGGGGACTAGTAGGGGATGAGCAGTTCTTC
CDR3 protein: CASSWGLVGDEQFF
D gene: TRBD2
V gene: TRBV5-6
clone size: few
J gene: TRBJ2-1

CDR3 DNA: TGTGCCAGCAAGCCACCGATGAACACTGAAGCTTTCTTT
CDR3 protein: CASKPPMNTEAFF
D gene: NA
V gene: TRBV9
clone size: NA
J gene: TRBJ1-1

CDR3 DNA: TGTGCCAGCAGCCAAGCGGGGCAGGGCGTTAATGAGCAGTTCTTC
CDR3 protein: CASSQAGQGVNEQFF
D gene: NA
V gene: TRBV3-1
clone size: few
J gene: TRBJ2-1

CDR3 DNA: TGTGCCAGCAGCCAGGACAAGGGTTGGAGGGGCAACACCGGGGAGCTGTTTTTT
CDR3 protein: CASSQDKGWRGNTGELFF
D gene: NA
V gene: TRBV3-1
clone size: many
J gene: TRBJ2-2

CDR3 DNA: TGTGCCAGCAGTCTGACAGGGACTGATGAAGCTTTCTTT
CDR3 protein: CASSLTGTDEAFF
D gene: TRBD1
V gene: TRBV12-3/TRBV12-4
clone size: NA
J gene: TRBJ1-1

CDR3 DNA: TGTGCCAGCAGGGGTGATCGGCCCCGATGGGATCAGTATTTT
CDR3 protein: CASRGDRPRWDQYF
D gene: NA
V gene: TRBV12-3/TRBV12-4
clone size: few
J gene: TRBJ2-3

CDR3 DNA: TGCGCCAGCAAAACCCGGGGACAGCTGATGGGGGAGGATACGCAGTATTTT
CDR3 protein: CASKTRGQLMGEDTQYF
D gene: TRBD1
V gene: TRBV5-1
clone size: NA
J gene: TRBJ2-3

CDR3 DNA: TGTGCCAGCAGTTTGCGAAACTTAGGCGAGCAGTACTTC
CDR3 protein: CASSLRNLGEQYF
D gene: NA
V gene: TRBV28
clone size: NA
J gene: TRBJ2-7

CDR3 DNA: TGTGCCAGCAGAACCGGGACAGGAGCCTACAATGAGCAGTTCTTC
CDR3 protein: CASRTGTGAYNEQFF
D gene: TRBD1
V gene: TRBV12-3/TRBV12-4
clone size: NA
J gene: TRBJ2-1

CDR3 DNA: TGTGCCAGCAGCCCCCGGGTCCTCACAGATACGCAGTATTTT
CDR3 protein: CASSPRVLTDTQYF
D gene: NA
V gene: TRBV7-2
clone size: few
J gene: TRBJ2-3

CDR3 DNA: TGTGCCAGCAGCCTCCATTGGAATGAGCAGTTCTTC
CDR3 protein: CASSLHWNEQFF
D gene: NA
V gene: TRBV5-5
clone size: NA
J gene: TRBJ2-1

CDR3 DNA: TGTGCCAGCAGTGGAAAACCTAGAGCGGGGGGCTCCTACAATGAGCAGTTCTTC
CDR3 protein: CASSGKPRAGGSYNEQFF
D gene: TRBD2
V gene: TRBV25-1
clone size: NA
J gene: TRBJ2-1

CDR3 DNA: TGCAGTGCTAGACTTAGGGGAGTGGGGGGTGGGGTACGCTCCTACAATGAGCAGTTCTTC
CDR3 protein: CSARLRGVGGGVRSYNEQFF
D gene: NA
V gene: TRBV20-1
clone size: few
J gene: TRBJ2-1

CDR3 DNA: TGTGCCTGGAGTGTAGGGACAGGCGACCACGAGCAGTACTTC
CDR3 protein: CAWSVGTGDHEQYF
D gene: TRBD1
V gene: TRBV30
clone size: NA
J gene: TRBJ2-7

CDR3 DNA: TGCAGTGCTGAACGCGGGGTGAAAGATACGCAGTATTTT
CDR3 protein: CSAERGVKDTQYF
D gene: NA
V gene: TRBV20-1
clone size: NA
J gene: TRBJ2-3

CDR3 DNA: TGTGCCAGCAGCTTCTTCGGGGATACGCAGTATTTT
CDR3 protein: CASSFFGDTQYF
D gene: NA
V gene: TRBV7-8
clone size: few
J gene: TRBJ2-3

CDR3 DNA: TGCGCCAGCAGCTTGGGGCCGGAGCACACCTTC
CDR3 protein: CASSLGPEHTF
D gene: NA
V gene: TRBV5-1
clone size: NA
J gene: TRBJ1-2

CDR3 DNA: TGCGCCAGCAGCCAATGGACCAACACAGATACGCAGTATTTT
CDR3 protein: CASSQWTNTDTQYF
D gene: NA
V gene: TRBV4-3
clone size: many
J gene: TRBJ2-3

CDR3 DNA: TGCAGTGCTACCCCTCGTCTAGCGGGGGCTGCAGATACGCAGTATTTT
CDR3 protein: CSATPRLAGAADTQYF
D gene: TRBD2
V gene: TRBV20-1
clone size: few
J gene: TRBJ2-3

CDR3 DNA: TGTGCCAGCAGTAGACAGGGTGCCATCAATCAGCCCCAGCATTTT
CDR3 protein: CASSRQGAINQPQHF
D gene: TRBD1
V gene: TRBV27
clone size: NA
J gene: TRBJ1-5

CDR3 DNA: TGCAGCGTTGAAAACCCACGCACAGATACGCAGTATTTT
CDR3 protein: CSVENPRTDTQYF
D gene: NA
V gene: TRBV29-1
clone size: many
J gene: TRBJ2-3

CDR3 DNA: TGTGCCAGCAGCTTGCGCAAAATCGGGGAGACCCAGTACTTC
CDR3 protein: CASSLRKIGETQYF
D gene: NA
V gene: TRBV5-6
clone size: NA
J gene: TRBJ2-5

CDR3 DNA: TGCGCCAGCAGCCGAGGATCTAGGGAGCCCACAGATACGCAGTATTTT
CDR3 protein: CASSRGSREPTDTQYF
D gene: NA
V gene: TRBV4-1
clone size: NA
J gene: TRBJ2-3

CDR3 DNA: TGTGCCAGCGGCGGGGGTGGGAATGAGCAGTTCTTC
CDR3 protein: CASGGGGNEQFF
D gene: TRBD2
V gene: TRBV12-3/TRBV12-4
clone size: NA
J gene: TRBJ2-1

CDR3 DNA: TGTGCCAGCAGTTTAGCCTCCCCCGGTTTCAATGAGCAGTTCTTC
CDR3 protein: CASSLASPGFNEQFF
D gene: NA
V gene: TRBV12-3/TRBV12-4
clone size: NA
J gene: TRBJ2-1

CDR3 DNA: TGTGCCAGCAGCCCTTCTCGGGGGAACTACGAGCAGTACTTC
CDR3 protein: CASSPSRGNYEQYF
D gene: NA
V gene: TRBV13
clone size: NA
J gene: TRBJ2-7

CDR3 DNA: TGTGCCAGCAGTTACCCCATCGGCAGGGCCAATGAGCAGTTCTTC
CDR3 protein: CASSYPIGRANEQFF
D gene: NA
V gene: TRBV28
clone size: NA
J gene: TRBJ2-1

CDR3 DNA: TGTGCCAGCAGTTACTTCGACGGCTACGAGCAGTACTTC
CDR3 protein: CASSYFDGYEQYF
D gene: NA
V gene: TRBV6-6
clone size: NA
J gene: TRBJ2-7

CDR3 DNA: TGCAGTGCCGTCGGACAGGGGAGTGAGCAGTTCTTC
CDR3 protein: CSAVGQGSEQFF
D gene: TRBD1
V gene: TRBV20-1
clone size: NA
J gene: TRBJ2-1

CDR3 DNA: TGTGCCAGCAGTTACTCGGCCGACGGAGGGTATGGTGAAAAACTGTTTTTT
CDR3 protein: CASSYSADGGYGEKLFF
D gene: NA
V gene: TRBV6-5
clone size: few
J gene: TRBJ1-4

CDR3 DNA: TGTGCCAGCAGCCCGGGGACTCTAGAGACCGAGGACTACGAGCAGTACTTC
CDR3 protein: CASSPGTLETEDYEQYF
D gene: NA
V gene: TRBV11-1
clone size: NA
J gene: TRBJ2-7

CDR3 DNA: TGTGCCAGCAGCTTAGCCCGGACGGGCGAAAAACTGTTTTTT
CDR3 protein: CASSLARTGEKLFF
D gene: NA
V gene: TRBV7-8
clone size: few
J gene: TRBJ1-4

CDR3 DNA: TGTGCCAGCAGCTTTGACCGAGGGACAGGGGGGAATCAGCCCCAGCATTTT
CDR3 protein: CASSFDRGTGGNQPQHF
D gene: TRBD1
V gene: TRBV7-9
clone size: NA
J gene: TRBJ1-5

CDR3 DNA: TGTGCCAGCAGCCAGACTTGGGGGCTGGGCAATGAGCAGTTCTTC
CDR3 protein: CASSQTWGLGNEQFF
D gene: NA
V gene: TRBV7-3
clone size: NA
J gene: TRBJ2-1

CDR3 DNA: TGTGCCAGCAGTGTACAGGGTTTTCTTTACAATGAGCAGTTCTTC
CDR3 protein: CASSVQGFLYNEQFF
D gene: NA
V gene: TRBV6-2/TRBV6-3
clone size: many
J gene: TRBJ2-1

CDR3 DNA: TGTGCCAGCAGTTCAAAGGACAGGCTCTACGAGCAGTACTTC
CDR3 protein: CASSSKDRLYEQYF
D gene: TRBD1
V gene: TRBV2
clone size: NA
J gene: TRBJ2-7

CDR3 DNA: TGTGCCAGCAGTGATGAGGGGCTAGAGACCCAGTACTTC
CDR3 protein: CASSDEGLETQYF
D gene: NA
V gene: TRBV2
clone size: NA
J gene: TRBJ2-5

CDR3 DNA: TGTGCCAGCAGCTTCCCCGGGGCAGGGATGAATGAAAAACTGTTTTTT
CDR3 protein: CASSFPGAGMNEKLFF
D gene: NA
V gene: TRBV12-3/TRBV12-4
clone size: few
J gene: TRBJ1-4

CDR3 DNA: TGTGCCAGCAGCGTAATGGGGGGCTATGGCTACACCTTC
CDR3 protein: CASSVMGGYGYTF
D gene: NA
V gene: TRBV9
clone size: NA
J gene: TRBJ1-2

CDR3 DNA: TGTGCCAGCAGCTTAGAAGGCGGGGGCCTGAGGGAGCAGTACTTC
CDR3 protein: CASSLEGGGLREQYF
D gene: NA
V gene: TRBV11-1
clone size: NA
J gene: TRBJ2-7

CDR3 DNA: TGCGCCAGCAGCGAACAAGGCCGCCCCGGGAATGAGCAGTTCTTC
CDR3 protein: CASSEQGRPGNEQFF
D gene: NA
V gene: TRBV5-1
clone size: NA
J gene: TRBJ2-1

CDR3 DNA: TGCAGCGGGGACAGAGAGACCCAGTACTTC
CDR3 protein: CSGDRETQYF
D gene: TRBD1
V gene: TRBV29-1
clone size: few
J gene: TRBJ2-5

CDR3 DNA: TGCGCCATCAGCCAATCGACAGGGCTCACAGATACGCAGTATTTT
CDR3 protein: CAISQSTGLTDTQYF
D gene: TRBD1
V gene: TRBV4-3
clone size: once
J gene: TRBJ2-3

CDR3 DNA: TGTGCCAGCCACACGATGGGGGAGCAGTTCTTC
CDR3 protein: CASHTMGEQFF
D gene: NA
V gene: TRBV6-2/TRBV6-3
clone size: NA
J gene: TRBJ2-1

CDR3 DNA: TGCGCCAGCAGCTTGGAGGGCGACAGGCTGGCTTTCTTT
CDR3 protein: CASSLEGDRLAFF
D gene: NA
V gene: TRBV5-1
clone size: NA
J gene: TRBJ1-1

CDR3 DNA: TGTGCCACCAGCAGAGATAAAGGAAGTATGACAGGGGGGGCCTCCTACGAGCAGTACTTC
CDR3 protein: CATSRDKGSMTGGASYEQYF
D gene: TRBD1
V gene: TRBV15
clone size: few
J gene: TRBJ2-7

CDR3 DNA: TGCGCCAGCAGCTTTTATCAGGGTGGGTCCTACAATGAGCAGTTCTTC
CDR3 protein: CASSFYQGGSYNEQFF
D gene: NA
V gene: TRBV5-1
clone size: few
J gene: TRBJ2-1

CDR3 DNA: TGCAGTGCTAGAGTGGGACAGGCCCACACCGGGGAGCTGTTTTTT
CDR3 protein: CSARVGQAHTGELFF
D gene: TRBD1
V gene: TRBV20-1
clone size: NA
J gene: TRBJ2-2

CDR3 DNA: TGTGCCACCAGCAGACGGGACTATTACAATGAGCAGTTCTTC
CDR3 protein: CATSRRDYYNEQFF
D gene: TRBD2
V gene: TRBV15
clone size: once
J gene: TRBJ2-1

CDR3 DNA: TGTGCCACCAGCAGAGTCGGGGCAGGGAATGAAAAACTGTTTTTT
CDR3 protein: CATSRVGAGNEKLFF
D gene: NA
V gene: TRBV15
clone size: few
J gene: TRBJ1-4

CDR3 DNA: TGTGCCAGCACTGACTGGCAGGGTGCGGGCACCGGGGAGCTGTTTTTT
CDR3 protein: CASTDWQGAGTGELFF
D gene: NA
V gene: TRBV6-1
clone size: NA
J gene: TRBJ2-2

CDR3 DNA: TGCAGCGTTGAAGATGCGGGACAGGGGGGTTACGAGCAGTACTTC
CDR3 protein: CSVEDAGQGGYEQYF
D gene: TRBD1
V gene: TRBV29-1
clone size: once
J gene: TRBJ2-7

CDR3 DNA: TGCAGTGCCGTAACTAGGGGCGAGCAGTTCTTC
CDR3 protein: CSAVTRGEQFF
D gene: NA
V gene: TRBV20-1
clone size: NA
J gene: TRBJ2-1

CDR3 DNA: TGTGCCAGCAGCCAAGAGTTACAGGGGCCTCTTGGGCCCCTCCACTTT
CDR3 protein: CASSQELQGPLGPLHF
D gene: TRBD1
V gene: TRBV4-2
clone size: few
J gene: TRBJ1-6